The T cell receptor (beta chain) under discussion was sequenced for a study of shared clonotypes between healthy human individuals. As for the study in general: A donor's plate count was three for CD4 naive and three for CD4 memory; CD8 naive had two and CD8 memory one. Points from the study as a whole: Non-shared clonotypes were found to have lower generation probabilities than the clonotypes that were shared by all four of the sorted-subset donors. There were few donors, and this limited the genetic and exposure-history diversity represented.

There were no recent acute infections or vaccinations among the donors, who were healthy HIV-negative adults. The data were produced by immunoSEQ multiplex PCR, yet TCRdb's version contains in-frame clones alone and is incomplete. The data contain roughly 2.6 million clones, 85% to 95% of them singletons. With regard to this clone: The antigen is unknown.

Trimming cost V 0 bases and J 5 bases, with 14 bases left between them. Germline CDR1 reads SGHRS; CDR2 reads YFSETQ. The CDR3 totals 15 residues. The chain carries TRBV5-1 and TRBJ2-5; D remains unclear. Sample: naive CD4+ T cells sorted from blood. Subset: CD45RA+ positively selected. This TCR came from a man aged 18 to 30 in good health. The CDR3 reads CASSLGTILAETQYF. The CDR3 region has the DNA TGCGCCAGCAGCTTGGGTACAATCCTGGCGGAGACCCAGTACTTC.